The T cell receptor (beta chain) under discussion was sequenced for a study of blood T cell repertoires in COVID-19. The overall study: COVID-19 samples, acute and convalescent, were from the United States, Italy and Spain.

In the study's own analysis: Amplifying reference gene primers gave estimates of nucleated cell counts. Assay used: immunoSEQ multiplex PCR; TCRdb lists only in-frame clones, some missing. That table furnishes V, J and clone size, whereas the DNA furnished D and trimming. The sample contains around 400,000 clones, 70% to 90% of which appear only once. This TCR derives from a woman between 18 and 29 years old who had been exposed to COVID-19. The source material was PBMCs or T cells enriched from blood (not recorded which).

The chain's CDR3 is CATKSRRLSNQPQHF. CDR3 nucleotide sequence: TGTGCCACCAAGAGCCGGCGGCTTAGCAATCAGCCCCAGCATTTT. The chain combines TRBV19 with TRBJ1-5; the D is unclear. Trimming removed 10 bases at V and 0 bases at J, with 16 bases between. The CDR3 is made up of 15 amino acids. From germline, CDR1 is LNHDA and CDR2 SQIVND (reference sequence).